The rows below give T cell receptor beta chains drawn from one sample of a study of blood T cell repertoires in COVID-19. Some clones are missing from TCRdb's copy, which holds only in-frame ones; the method was immunoSEQ multiplex PCR. Of fewer than 300,000 clones in the sample, 88% were seen once. Sequenced input: PBMCs or T cells enriched from blood (not recorded which). The receptors originated from a middle-aged woman with acute COVID-19. CDR3s include the opening cysteine and the closing phenylalanine or tryptophan. A D gene is named only where the DNA matches it firmly. Clone size is given for some rows only: seen once, a few or many times, or a class if the clone is expanded.

TRBJ1-3,TRBV5-5,-,-,TGTGCCAGCAGCTTGTTCGGGGGAGGAGGAAACACCATATATTTT,CASSLFGGGGNTIYF
TRBJ1-6,TRBV27,-,-,TGTGCCAGCAGTTTTAGACCTTCGGGGAATTCACCCCTCCACTTT,CASSFRPSGNSPLHF
TRBJ2-7,TRBV6-5,TRBD2,-,TGTGCCGCGGGGGGAATAGCCTACGAGCAGTACTTC,CAAGGIAYEQYF
TRBJ1-1,TRBV19,-,once,TGTGCCAGTAGTATCACTCCAACAGGTCAAGCTGAAGCTTTCTTT,CASSITPTGQAEAFF
TRBJ2-1,TRBV5-1,-,-,TGCGCCAGCAGCTTGGGGCAGGGTATCCGTGAGCAGTTCTTC,CASSLGQGIREQFF
TRBJ2-3,TRBV29-1,TRBD1,-,TGCAGCGTTGAAGACTGGACAGGGGGCCCAGATACGCAGTATTTT,CSVEDWTGGPDTQYF
TRBJ2-1,TRBV11-3,-,-,TGTGCCAGCAGCTTAGGCCTCTCGTCTACTGAGCAGTTCTTC,CASSLGLSSTEQFF
TRBJ2-1,TRBV9,TRBD1,-,TGTGCCAGCAGCCCCCGGGACAGATGGGGACATCCAAATGAGCAGTTCTTC,CASSPRDRWGHPNEQFF
TRBJ1-5,TRBV10-3,-,-,TGTGCCATCAGTGACGGTCTCAATCAGCCCCAGCATTTT,CAISDGLNQPQHF
TRBJ1-4,TRBV12-3/TRBV12-4,-,once,TGTGCCAGCAGCCGCAGGACATCTGAAAAACTGTTTTTT,CASSRRTSEKLFF
TRBJ2-1,TRBV6-2/TRBV6-3,-,-,TGTGCCAGCAGTTTATTTCGGCCGGGATCCTCCTACAATGAGCAGTTCTTC,CASSLFRPGSSYNEQFF
TRBJ1-1,TRBV6-5,-,-,TGTGCCAGCAGGGGCGCCTTGAACACTGAAGCTTTCTTT,CASRGALNTEAFF
TRBJ1-2,TRBV9,TRBD1,-,TGTGCCAGCAGCGTAACAGGGGGGAGGGCTAACTATGGCTACACCTTC,CASSVTGGRANYGYTF
TRBJ2-3,TRBV4-1,TRBD2,few,TGCGCCAGCAGCCAGGCAGGGACTAGCGGGATCGAAGATACGCAGTATTTT,CASSQAGTSGIEDTQYF
TRBJ1-1,TRBV7-9,TRBD1,-,TGTGCCAGCAGCCTCGACAGGGGACCAAACACTGAAGCTTTCTTT,CASSLDRGPNTEAFF
TRBJ2-5,TRBV2,-,-,TGTGCCAGCAGTGTGGCACACCCACGACAAGAGACCCAGTACTTC,CASSVAHPRQETQYF